In its sample, the clone carrying this TCR beta chain was seen once. The repertoire was sequenced with immunoSEQ multiplex PCR; TCRdb's copy has only in-frame clones and lacks some. The data hold 150,000 to 200,000 clones, with 88% observed a single time. The sample comes from a study of lymphopenia after photon versus proton radiotherapy. Germline V lookup: CDR1 SGHTA, CDR2 FQGNSA. This CDR3 spans 13 amino acids. The V gene lost 10 bases and the J gene lost 5 bases, with 18 bases spanning the gap. Sequencing used peripheral blood, obtained from a patient treated with photon-based radiotherapy. This chain links TRBV7-2 with TRBJ2-7; perhaps TRBD1 as D (5 bases). The TCR sequence derives from a man aged 45-65 years with gastric cancer. The CDR3 is CATAQGNSDEQYF. The DNA of the CDR3 is TGTGCCACCGCCCAGGGTAATTCGGACGAGCAGTACTTC.